Given below is one TCR beta chain in context. The specificity of this receptor is unknown. Possible read error: a much larger clone is one base away. A read error is likely, as this CDR3 ends without the conserved phenylalanine or tryptophan. This entry comes from a study of molecular identifiers for immune sequencing clone quantification (dated by TCRdb to 2016 to 2019). About the study as a whole: For a replicate experiment, the RNA from either about 20,000 or 100,000 naive CD8 T cells was divided into five aliquots, and four of those aliquots went on to sequencing. The study was a methods study using CD8 T cells to benchmark molecular-identifier clustering-based TCR repertoire sequencing (MIDCIRS) and TCR RNA copy counting. Results the study describes overall, beyond this receptor: In CMV-specific effector cells, over 98% of molecules were held by clones above 20 RNA copies, whereas under 1% of molecules were held by such clones in naive cells. Highly expanded clone sizes could be underestimated if identical TCR molecules share a barcode. Naive libraries contained spiked-in Jurkat TCR RNA (approximately nine copies' worth), which is not part of the donor repertoire. Roughly 3 recovered TCR RNA copies per cell were obtained by modeling, versus about 10 by digital PCR, implying a capture efficiency of about 30%. Even against a background of roughly 1 million naive CD8 T cells, spiked-in Jurkat TCR RNA amounting to a single cell's worth was reported to be detectable. When barcode sub-clustering was left out, chimeric consensus sequences inflated TCR diversity, with chimeras reaching as high as 47%.

Libraries of naive CD8 T cells were built from around 20,000 to 1,000,000 sorted cells, with 10%, 30% or 50% of the purified RNA used. On a BD FACSAria II, naive CD8 T cells were FACS-sorted as CD8+CD4-CCR7+CD45RA+ and collected into RLT Plus buffer. To test detection sensitivity, Jurkat RNA equivalent to more than eight TCR copies was spiked into samples of about 18,000-1,000,000 naive CD8 T cells. Enrichment of CD8 T cells was performed with RosetteSep CD8+ T Cell Enrichment Cocktail and Ficoll-Paque, after which ACK red cell lysis was carried out. The library was prepared using PCR. Reads for this sample came from an Illumina HiSeq 4000. Bulk TCR libraries were generated as previously described, with the TCR primers listed in Table S5 used. The Qiagen AllPrep DNA/RNA kit was used to purify total RNA. Before any analysis, reads coming from multiple sequencing runs of the same library were combined into one pool. Under the source paper's analysis protocol: Only reads with exact TCR constant sequence were kept, trimmed to 150 nt, and grouped by their 12-nt molecular barcodes. Reads inside each barcode group were sub-clustered using a 15% Levenshtein threshold, and a quality-weighted consensus sequence was constructed for each RNA molecule. Non-functional sequences were excluded, and lower-count sequences lying one edit away from another sequence were also excluded. Based on a fit of two negative binomial distributions, barcode sub-clusters having less than 20% of the maximum read count were discarded. TCRdb reran the public reads through fastp at Q25 and MiXCR, keeping productive beta chains. Merged by CDR3 protein, the rows form single entries marked with the most common genes and DNA. TCRdb, not the original authors, processed these V and J calls. The sample includes tens of thousands of distinct CDR3 sequences, with 20% to 25% observed a single time. The ten biggest clones cover around 2% of the sample.

From the germline V gene (reference sequence), CDR1 is LNHDA and CDR2 is SQIVND. Trimming accounts for 7 bases at V and 0 bases at J, while the number of junction bases matched to no gene is 6. The CDR3 is made up of 15 amino acids, end residues included. The sequence is cut down to CDR3 DNA, 45 bases in frame from base 1. This receptor was obtained from a human donor in good health. Some libraries in this study had Jurkat cell RNA spiked in. The V gene is TRBV19 and the J gene is TRBJ2-1; a stretch of 7 junction bases matches TRBD2. Sequencing was done on a sample of naive CD8+ T cells from blood, with Jurkat cell RNA spiked in. The cell subset or site label on this specimen signifies: FACS-sorted CD8+CD4-CCR7+CD45RA+ naive T cells. The DNA sequence is given as TGTGCCAGTAACCCAGCGGGGTCCTCCTACAATGAGCAGTTCTAC. The translation is CASNPAGSSYNEQFY.